A single sample is the source of the 19 T cell receptor beta chains below, sequenced in a study of cytomegalovirus exposure and HLA in healthy donors (dated by TCRdb to the late 2010s). Library preparation was by the immunoSEQ multiplex PCR assay. The multiplex PCR relied on a mix of 60 forward primers for TCR Vbeta segments and 13 reverse primers for TCR Jbeta segments. Drawn from immuneACCESS, this table holds only the in-frame rearrangements with V and J called that TCRdb kept. Clones are partly lost; checked studies trace under half to an unresolved V gene and leave the rest unexplained. Within this sample are 120,000 or so clones, with around three quarters of them counted one time only. The top ten clonotypes cover just over 2.5% of the sample. Material for sequencing was PBMCs. These receptors were taken from a man aged 25-45 years in good health and CMV-seronegative.

CDR3 in DNA: TGTGCCAGCAGTGACAGGACATTGAGCAATCAGCCCCAGCATTTT. Translating it yields CASSDRTLSNQPQHF. The rearrangement uses TRBV2 and TRBJ1-5, with D maybe TRBD1 (5 bases). The CDR3 covers 15 residues. V lost 3 bases, J lost 1 base, and 10 bases lay in between. The germline gives CDR1 SNHLY, CDR2 FYNNEI.

V usage is TRBV18 and J usage is TRBJ1-4; perhaps TRBD1 as D (6 bases). The ends were cut back, 0 bases at V and 14 bases at J, with 16 bases in the middle. The CDR3 extends over 14 amino acids. The V gene's germline CDR1 is KGHSH and CDR2 LQKENI. CDR3 region: CASSPPNRVEVLFF. The CDR3 DNA follows: TGTGCCAGCTCACCACCGAACAGGGTGGAGGTTCTGTTTTTT.

V usage is TRBV10-3 and J usage is TRBJ2-5; 9 bases map to TRBD2. CDR3 size: 18 residues. Trimming took 0 bases from V and 5 from J; bases not matched to a gene: 13. Germline assignment: CDR1 ENHRY and CDR2 SYGVKD. CDR3 loop: CAISESKTSGALGETQYF. In DNA form, the CDR3 reads TGTGCCATCAGTGAGTCGAAGACTAGCGGAGCCCTAGGGGAGACCCAGTACTTC.

The chain combines TRBV27 with TRBJ2-7; TRBD2 matches at 12 bases. CDR1 and CDR2 (germline): MNHEY, SMNVEV (reference sequence). The ends lost 8 bases at V and 9 bases at J; junction bases unmatched: 8. This CDR3 is 13 amino acids long. CDR3 nucleotide sequence: TGTGCCAGCGGACTAGCGGGATTTTTCTGGCAGTACTTC. The encoded protein is CASGLAGFFWQYF.

This rearrangement joins TRBV19 to TRBJ2-5, with 9 bases fitting TRBD2. The CDR3 extends over 14 amino acids. Germline trimming cut 6 bases from V and 4 bases from J; bases unmatched to any gene: 6. CDR1 LNHDA and CDR2 SQIVND come from the germline V gene (reference sequence). CDR3 sequence reads: CASREREAGETQYF. In nucleotides, the CDR3 is TGTGCCAGTAGGGAGCGGGAGGCGGGAGAGACCCAGTACTTC.

This clone has a handful of counts. The V and J genes are TRBV5-8 and TRBJ2-3; D is perhaps TRBD2 (5 bases). Germline V gene sequence: CDR1 SGHTS, CDR2 YDEGEE. CDR3 size: 16 residues. With 3 bases removed from V and 0 bases from J, the gap between germline ends came to 14 bases. CDR3 nucleotides: TGTGCCAGCAGCTCAGACCCGGGAAGGAGCACAGATACGCAGTATTTT. It is translated as CASSSDPGRSTDTQYF.

Concerning this clone: Distinct nucleotide sequences in the sample also encode this CDR3. This chain uses TRBV4-3 with TRBJ2-1; 13 bases are a match to TRBD2. J was trimmed by 3 bases and V by 4 bases; bases with no gene match: 3. Germline CDR1 and CDR2: LGHNA and YSLEER. CDR3 length: 16 residues. The CDR3 nucleotides read TGCGCCAGCAGCCTACGACTAGCGGGGGGCTACAATGAGCAGTTCTTC. Protein: CASSLRLAGGYNEQFF.

This chain links TRBV4-1 with TRBJ2-7; D is perhaps TRBD2 (6 bases). Between the trimmed V and J ends, which lost 2 bases and 1 base, there was a span of 18 bases. CDR3 size: 17 residues. CDR1 is MGHRA and CDR2 is YSYEKL in the germline V gene. The CDR3 spells CASSQRVSGRRSYEQYF. The CDR3 DNA is TGCGCCAGCAGCCAAAGGGTTAGCGGAAGGAGGTCCTACGAGCAGTACTTC.

This clone has more than one count but fewer than ten. J is TRBJ2-7 and V is TRBV10-3; the match to TRBD2 covers 12 bases. CDR1 ENHRY and CDR2 SYGVKD come from the germline V gene. The junction had 7 bases not matched to a gene; V was cut back by 7 bases and J by 6 bases. The CDR3 consists of 14 residues. CDR3 nucleotide sequence: TGTGCCATCAAGCCGGGACTAGCGGGTTTCGAGCAGTACTTC. This codes for CAIKPGLAGFEQYF.

This chain joins TRBV30 and TRBJ2-7, with a tentative D call TRBD2 (5 bases). Germline CDR1 and CDR2: GTSNPN and SVGIG (reference sequence). The length of the CDR3 is 15 residues. Trimming removed 1 base from V and 5 bases from J, with 18 bases in between. Written as DNA, the CDR3 is TGTGCCTGGAGTGAGAACAGCGGAGTTGTGAACGAGCAGTACTTC. It yields the protein CAWSENSGVVNEQYF.

The gene calls are TRBV29-1 and TRBJ2-1; no reliable D call. The CDR3 loop spans 12 amino acids. The germline CDR1 and CDR2 sequences are SQVTM and ANQGSEA. V was pared by 4 bases and J by 7 bases, with 11 bases between. CDR3 bases: TGCAGCGTTGGTGCGTTCAGGAATGAGCAGTTCTTC. It encodes CSVGAFRNEQFF.

This chain links TRBV29-1 with TRBJ2-7; D not resolved. Per the germline V gene, CDR1 is SQVTM and CDR2 is ANQGSEA. Trimming removed 4 bases at V and 0 bases at J, with 4 bases between. The CDR3 has 11 residues. The CDR3 loop reads CSVAYSYEQYF. DNA for the CDR3: TGCAGCGTTGCCTACTCCTACGAGCAGTACTTC.

The chain links TRBV27 to TRBJ1-5; D unclear. From germline, CDR1 is MNHEY and CDR2 SMNVEV (reference sequence). The CDR3 has 13 residues. V gave up 0 bases and J gave up 8 bases, with 8 bases separating them. CDR3 DNA: TGTGCCAGCAGTTTATCTTTGAGGGAGCCCCAGCATTTT. Its protein is CASSLSLREPQHF.

This chain joins TRBV11-2 and TRBJ1-2, with 7 bases matching TRBD1. Germline V gene lookup returns CDR1 SGHAT and CDR2 FQNNGV. The CDR3 is made up of 17 amino acids. J lost 6 bases, V lost 0 bases, and 13 bases had no gene match. This CDR3 is CASSLDWETGLRNGYTF. The CDR3 DNA reads TGTGCCAGCAGCTTAGATTGGGAGACAGGGTTGAGAAATGGCTACACCTTC.

The chain couples TRBV28 to TRBJ2-7; 7 bases align to TRBD2. The length of the CDR3 is 15 residues. CDR1 is MDHEN, CDR2 SYDVKM, per germline. V shed 3 bases and J 6 bases; nucleotides not matched to a gene: 11. The CDR3 nucleotides read TGTGCCAGCAGTTTTGGGTCTAGCGGTATGGGCGAGCAGTACTTC. Its protein product is CASSFGSSGMGEQYF. Full variable domain (outside the CDR3, taken from reference TRBV28 and TRBJ2-7): DVKVTQSSRYLVKRTGEKVFLECVQDMDHENMFWYRQDPGLGLRLIYFSYDVKMKEKGDIPEGYSVSREKKERFSLILESASTNQTSMYLCASSFGSSGMGEQYFGPGTRLTVT.

J is TRBJ1-4 and V is TRBV6-6, with D possibly being TRBD1 (5 bases). The V gene's germline CDR1 is MNHNY and CDR2 SVGAGI (reference sequence). The V and J ends lost 7 bases and 7 bases respectively, with 19 bases between them. The CDR3 consists of 15 residues. CDR3 bases: TGTGCCAGCACCTATTGGAGGGGTTTGGGTGAAAAACTGTTTTTT. As protein: CASTYWRGLGEKLFF.

The rearrangement links TRBV5-6 to TRBJ2-7, with D unclear. CDR3 size: 13 residues. The germline gives CDR1 SGHDT, CDR2 YYEEEE. Between the trimmed V and J ends, which lost 3 bases and 1 base, there was a span of 8 bases. In nucleotides, the CDR3 is TGTGCCAGCAGCTCGGGTCAGTCCTACGAGCAGTACTTC. This encodes CASSSGQSYEQYF.

V gene TRBV28 combines with J gene TRBJ1-2; TRBD1 matches at 8 bases. Germline CDR1 and CDR2: MDHEN and SYDVKM. The CDR3 consists of 13 residues. V was pared by 5 bases and J by 8 bases, with 7 bases of the junction left unmatched. The CDR3 region has the DNA TGTGCCAGCAGTCTTTCACCAGGGGGCGGCTACACCTTC. Translated: CASSLSPGGGYTF.

V gene TRBV7-9 combines with J gene TRBJ1-5; unclear D gene. The CDR3 runs to 17 residues. The V gene lost 5 bases and the J gene lost 0 bases, with 17 bases spanning the gap. CDR1 SEHNR and CDR2 FQNEAQ come from the germline V gene (reference sequence). The CDR3 region is CASSPTPHGDSNQPQHF. Here the CDR3 DNA reads TGTGCCAGCAGCCCTACCCCCCACGGAGATAGCAATCAGCCCCAGCATTTT.